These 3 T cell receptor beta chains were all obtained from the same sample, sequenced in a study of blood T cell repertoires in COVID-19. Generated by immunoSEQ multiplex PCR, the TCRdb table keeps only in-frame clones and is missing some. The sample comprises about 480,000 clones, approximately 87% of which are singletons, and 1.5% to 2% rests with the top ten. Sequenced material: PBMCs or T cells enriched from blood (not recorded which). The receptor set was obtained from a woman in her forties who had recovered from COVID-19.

This CDR3 is CASSPSGEKLFF. The CDR3, as DNA: TGTGCCAGCAGCCCGAGCGGCGAAAAACTGTTTTTT. The genes are TRBV7-9 and TRBJ1-4; unclear D gene. Looked up from germline, CDR1 is SEHNR and CDR2 is FQNEAQ (reference sequence). The germline V and J ends were trimmed by 5 bases and 8 bases, with 9 bases remaining between them. This CDR3 is built from 12 residues.

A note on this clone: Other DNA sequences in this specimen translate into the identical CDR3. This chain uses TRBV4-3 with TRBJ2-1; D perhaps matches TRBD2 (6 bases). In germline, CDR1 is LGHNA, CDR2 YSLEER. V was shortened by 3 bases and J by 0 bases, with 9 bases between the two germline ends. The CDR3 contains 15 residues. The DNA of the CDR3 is TGCGCCAGCAGCCAGCTAGCGAGCTCCTACAATGAGCAGTTCTTC. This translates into CASSQLASSYNEQFF.

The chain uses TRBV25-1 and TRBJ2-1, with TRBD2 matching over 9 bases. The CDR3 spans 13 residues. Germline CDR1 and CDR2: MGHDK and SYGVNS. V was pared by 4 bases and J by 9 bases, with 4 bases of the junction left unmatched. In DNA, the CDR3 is TGTGCCAGCAGTGTGGCGGGAGGGGGTGAGCAGTTCTTC. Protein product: CASSVAGGGEQFF.